This entry lists 23 T cell receptor beta chains sequenced from one sample in a study of beta chain features in type 1 diabetes. Regarding the study as a whole: All four CD4+ subsets from Type 1 diabetes patients carried moderately but significantly shorter TCRB CDR3s.

These receptors have no identified antigens. Expressed TCRB transcripts were sequenced because the entire RNA isolate underwent reverse transcription. Method: immunoSEQ multiplex PCR; TCRdb's copy keeps in-frame clones and lacks some. The sample shows about 120,000 clones, over 15% of them seen only once. What was sequenced was central memory CD4+ T cells from blood. All receptors come from a man aged 25 to 45 with type 1 diabetes.

This clone has more than one count but fewer than ten. Other DNA sequences in the sample encode the same CDR3. The V call is TRBV7-2, the J call TRBJ2-3; 7 bases are a match to TRBD2. This CDR3 is built from 16 residues. Germline V CDR1 and CDR2: SGHTA, FQGNSA. The J segment lost 1 base and the V segment lost 4 bases, leaving 8 bases of the junction unmatched. In DNA, the CDR3 is TGTGCCAGCAGCTGGGGGGGGACGGTTGGCACAGATACGCAGTATTTT. Amino acid sequence: CASSWGGTVGTDTQYF.

V usage is TRBV7-2 and J usage is TRBJ2-7, with D possibly TRBD2 on 6 matching bases. Trimming left V 5 bases short and J 5 bases short, with 16 bases between. This CDR3 spans 14 amino acids. The germline V gene has CDR1 SGHTA and CDR2 FQGNSA. Here the CDR3 DNA reads TGTGCCAGCAGCCCCCACGCGGGGCCTGACGAGCAGTACTTC. Encoded protein: CASSPHAGPDEQYF.

This chain joins TRBV10-3 and TRBJ2-5; 8 positions match TRBD1. CDR1 ENHRY and CDR2 SYGVKD come from the germline V gene. The V gene end was trimmed by 3 bases and the J gene end by 4 bases; junction bases not matched to a gene: 7. This CDR3 spans 15 amino acids. CDR3: CAISDRGGQGETQYF. For the CDR3, the DNA is TGTGCCATCAGTGATCGGGGTGGACAGGGAGAGACCCAGTACTTC.

The chain is built from TRBV10-3 and TRBJ2-1; 13 bases are shared with TRBD2. This CDR3 contains 15 residues. Germline V lookup: CDR1 ENHRY, CDR2 SYGVKD. With V trimmed by 5 bases and J by 8 bases, 6 bases remained unmatched. The CDR3 DNA is TGTGCCATCAGTTTAACTAGCGGGGGGGCCCATGAGCAGTTCTTC. Its translation is CAISLTSGGAHEQFF.

This sequence joins TRBV5-1 and TRBJ2-5; unclear D gene. CDR1 and CDR2 from the germline V gene are SGHRS and YFSETQ. The CDR3 is made up of 14 amino acids. V was clipped by 0 bases and J by 4 bases, with 10 bases between them. CDR3 sequence: CASSLGYQVETQYF. In DNA, the CDR3 is TGCGCCAGCAGCTTGGGGTATCAGGTAGAGACCCAGTACTTC.

This clone appeared many times. The chain is built from TRBV4-3 and TRBJ1-4; TRBD1 is a possible D gene (5 bases). Trimming pared 0 bases from V and 8 bases from J, leaving 16 bases between. Germline loops: CDR1 LGHNA, CDR2 YSLEER. This CDR3 contains 16 residues. The CDR3 loop is CASSQDGGPGREKLFF. The CDR3 DNA sequence: TGCGCCAGCAGCCAAGATGGGGGACCGGGTCGGGAAAAACTGTTTTTT.

This clone was observed many times. The chain links TRBV9 to TRBJ2-3; D not certain. The CDR3 has 11 amino acids. Trimming shortened V by 2 bases and J by 5 bases, and 3 bases separated the two germline ends. CDR1 SGDLS and CDR2 YYNGEE come from the germline V gene. CDR3 bases: TGTGCCAGCAGCGTTGAAGATACGCAGTATTTT. Its translation: CASSVEDTQYF.

Ten or more counts support this clone. The V and J genes are TRBV6-6 and TRBJ2-3; D is unresolved. This CDR3 region has 14 residues. The V gene's germline CDR1 is MNHNY and CDR2 SVGAGI (reference sequence). Trimming cost V 0 bases and J 0 bases, with 4 bases left between them. The CDR3 coding sequence is TGTGCCAGCAGTTACTCAATTAGCACAGATACGCAGTATTTT. Protein: CASSYSISTDTQYF.

The table lists this clone with a few counts. The chain links TRBV7-8 to TRBJ2-3, with TRBD2 identical over 9 bases. This CDR3 comprises 14 residues. J was trimmed by 3 bases and V by 6 bases; bases with no gene match: 4. Germline values: CDR1 SGHVS, CDR2 FQNEAQ. CDR3 region: CASRRLADTDTQYF. The CDR3 coding sequence is TGTGCCAGCAGAAGACTAGCGGATACAGATACGCAGTATTTT. Supplemented by reference TRBV7-8 and TRBJ2-3, the full variable domain reads GAGVSQSPRYKVAKRGQDVALRCDPISGHVSLFWYQQALGQGPEFLTYFQNEAQLDKSGLPSDRFFAERPEGSVSTLKIQRTQQEDSAVYLCASRRLADTDTQYFGPGTRLTVL.

There are a few counts of this clone. V usage is TRBV7-9 and J usage is TRBJ2-1; D is unclear. CDR1 and CDR2 (germline): SEHNR, FQNEAQ (reference sequence). The V gene lost 5 bases and the J gene lost 6 bases, with 11 bases spanning the gap. The CDR3 loop spans 13 amino acids. The chain's CDR3 is CASSLSMSNEQFF. Written as DNA, the CDR3 is TGTGCCAGCAGCCTGTCGATGTCCAATGAGCAGTTCTTC.

This clone has ten or more counts. The chain joins TRBV7-2 to TRBJ2-3, with 7 bases identical to TRBD1. The CDR3 spans 14 residues. Germline assignment: CDR1 SGHTA and CDR2 FQGNSA. The J segment lost 2 bases and the V segment lost 3 bases, leaving 2 bases of the junction unmatched. The CDR3: CASSLGQNTDTQYF. The CDR3 DNA reads as TGTGCCAGCAGCTTGGGACAGAACACAGATACGCAGTATTTT. The full variable domain, its missing parts supplied by reference TRBV7-2 and TRBJ2-3, is GAGVSQSPSNKVTEKGKDVELRCDPISGHTALYWYRQSLGQGLEFLIYFQGNSAPDKSGLPSDRFSAERTGGSVSTLTIQRTQQEDSAVYLCASSLGQNTDTQYFGPGTRLTVL.

A few counts support this clone. The genes are TRBV7-2 and TRBJ2-5; D is ambiguous. Trimming shortened V by 5 bases and J by 5 bases, and 9 bases separated the two germline ends. Germline CDR1 SGHTA, CDR2 FQGNSA. CDR3 length equals 12 residues. CDR3 DNA: TGTGCCAGCAGCCCGCAAGGGGAGACCCAGTACTTC. Protein product: CASSPQGETQYF. The full variable domain, rest sourced from reference TRBV7-2 and TRBJ2-5, is GAGVSQSPSNKVTEKGKDVELRCDPISGHTALYWYRQSLGQGLEFLIYFQGNSAPDKSGLPSDRFSAERTGGSVSTLTIQRTQQEDSAVYLCASSPQGETQYFGPGTRLLVL.

The genes are TRBV19 and TRBJ2-1; D might be TRBD1 (6 bases). Looked up from germline, CDR1 is LNHDA and CDR2 is SQIVND (reference sequence). The CDR3 has 15 amino acids. Trimming pared 4 bases from V and 8 bases from J, leaving 18 bases between. The CDR3 nucleotides read TGTGCCAGTAGTACGGCGGACAGCCATAGGGATGAGCAGTTCTTC. As protein: CASSTADSHRDEQFF.

The chain combines TRBV6-1 with TRBJ2-3; 7 nucleotides align to TRBD1. The CDR3 has 14 residues. With V trimmed by 7 bases and J by 4 bases, 8 bases remained unmatched. Germline CDR1 MNHNS, CDR2 SASEGT. The CDR3 coding sequence is TGTGCCAGCACTGAGGGGGCTAACGCAGATACGCAGTATTTT. This translates into CASTEGANADTQYF.

This clone was counted only a few times. The chain employs TRBV19 and TRBJ2-3; 10 bases align to TRBD1. CDR3 size: 14 residues. CDR1 and CDR2 (germline): LNHDA, SQIVND (reference sequence). With 5 bases clipped from V and 4 bases from J, the junction kept 3 bases outside the gene matches. The CDR3 coding sequence is TGTGCCAGTAGTCCGACAGGGGGCCCAGATACGCAGTATTTT. This codes for CASSPTGGPDTQYF.

This clone was counted once. The chain combines TRBV7-6 with TRBJ1-5; no firm D call. Per the germline V gene, CDR1 is SGHVS and CDR2 is FNYEAQ. Trimming removed 4 bases at V and 6 bases at J, with 10 bases between. CDR3 length equals 13 residues. The CDR3 DNA reads as TGTGCCAGCAGCTATGCAGCGGGTCAGCCCCAGCATTTT. Translated: CASSYAAGQPQHF.

The V call is TRBV29-1, the J call TRBJ2-5; 7 nucleotides align to TRBD2. Germline V lookup: CDR1 SQVTM, CDR2 ANQGSEA. V lost 4 bases and J lost 2; bases outside the gene matches: 7. The CDR3 is 14 amino acids. CDR3 residues: CSVVGAGTQETQYF. In DNA form, the CDR3 reads TGCAGCGTTGTGGGAGCGGGAACTCAAGAGACCCAGTACTTC.

With regard to this clone: Other DNA variants within this sample encode the same CDR3. The chain has TRBV5-1 and TRBJ2-1, with 10 bases lining up with TRBD1. CDR1 and CDR2 (germline): SGHRS, YFSETQ. The V gene end was trimmed by 4 bases and the J gene end by 4 bases; junction bases not matched to a gene: 5. This CDR3 contains 15 residues. CDR3 sequence reads: CASSVAGQGYNEQFF. The DNA of the CDR3 is TGCGCCAGCAGCGTGGCGGGACAGGGGTACAATGAGCAGTTCTTC.

This clone has only a few counts. This chain uses TRBV4-3 with TRBJ2-7; TRBD2 matches at 13 bases. CDR1 and CDR2 (germline): LGHNA, YSLEER. The CDR3 has 17 amino acids. The V and J ends lost 1 base and 2 bases, in that order; junction bases with no gene match: 5. The CDR3 DNA follows: TGCGCCAGCAGCCAAGCTACTAGCGGGGGGGATACCTACGAGCAGTACTTC. Translated: CASSQATSGGDTYEQYF.

The chain links TRBV9 to TRBJ2-2; D may be TRBD2 (6 bases). Germline V lookup: CDR1 SGDLS, CDR2 YYNGEE. This CDR3 region has 17 residues. V was clipped by 3 bases and J by 0 bases, with 15 bases between them. The CDR3 nucleotides read TGTGCCAGCAGCGCTAACCGGGGGAACCCGAACACCGGGGAGCTGTTTTTT. This sequence encodes CASSANRGNPNTGELFF.

In this sample, this clone turned up many times. The CDR3 nucleotides read TGTGCCAGTAGTACCTACAGGGACGGCACTGAAGCTTTCTTT. Translation: CASSTYRDGTEAFF. V gene TRBV19 combines with J gene TRBJ1-1, with D possibly being TRBD1 (6 bases). Trimming cost V 4 bases and J 4 bases, with 13 bases left between them. Germline-derived CDR1 and CDR2 are LNHDA and SQIVND (reference sequence). This CDR3 spans 14 amino acids.

This clone has just a few counts. The sample has other DNA sequences that encode this CDR3 too. V usage is TRBV30 and J usage is TRBJ2-7; D unresolved. Germline V CDR1 and CDR2: GTSNPN, SVGIG (reference sequence). The length of the CDR3 is 11 residues. Between the trimmed V and J ends, which lost 0 bases and 3 bases, there was a span of 3 bases. The CDR3 loop reads CAWSVRYEQYF. DNA for the CDR3: TGTGCCTGGAGTGTCCGCTACGAGCAGTACTTC. The complete variable domain, with remaining parts taken from reference TRBV30 and TRBJ2-7, reads SQTIHQWPATLVQPVGSPLSLECTVEGTSNPNLYWYRQAAGRGLQLLFYSVGIGQISSEVPQNLSASRPQDRQFILSSKKLLLSDSGFYLCAWSVRYEQYFGPGTRLTVT.

The chain carries TRBV6-6 and TRBJ2-1; no definite D call. The CDR3 sequence is 16 residues long. V lost 6 bases and J lost 5, with 20 bases in between. Germline V gene sequence: CDR1 MNHNY, CDR2 SVGAGI (reference sequence). CDR3 sequence reads: CASRTRVSSLDNEQFF. CDR3 in DNA: TGTGCCAGCAGGACTCGCGTTTCATCGTTGGACAATGAGCAGTTCTTC.